This T cell receptor (beta chain) was sequenced in a study of blood T cells in healthy people across ages. CDR1 and CDR2 (germline): KGHSH, LQKENI. This CDR3 is 15 amino acids long. A J-beta primer mix and a sample-barcoded 5' primer were used in a second PCR of roughly 7 to 12 cycles. TCRdb re-analysed the 5' RACE reads in MiXCR, keeping a single row per CDR3 protein. The profile shows some 920,000 distinct CDR3 sequences, about 51% of them singletons. This rearrangement joins TRBV18 to TRBJ2-5, with 8 positions matching TRBD1. TRBJ2-7 explains the end of the DNA better; the J call may be wrong. The receptor comes from a woman aged 60 to 75 in good health. The specimen sequenced was blood. The CDR3 DNA reads TGTGCCAGCTCACCAGACAGGGGAAGGATGTACGAGCAGTACTTC. This codes for CASSPDRGRMYEQYF.